This T cell receptor (beta chain) was sequenced for a study of shared clonotypes between healthy human individuals. As regards this clone: What it binds is not known.

Using immunoSEQ multiplex PCR, the repertoire was profiled, and TCRdb retains in-frame clones only, with some absent. The sample consists of roughly 500,000 clones, around 74% of them appearing once. The study, taken as a whole, reports: Enrolling few donors narrowed the genetic and exposure-history diversity that was represented.

All donors were healthy HIV-negative adults lacking recent acute infections or vaccinations. The sequenced sample consisted of PBMCs. The sequence came from a woman aged 40 to 50 in good health. Some clones in this sample may be carry-over from other donors' samples.

The DNA of the CDR3 is TGTGCCAGTAGGACGACAGGGGAACACGAGCAGTACTTC. Amino acid sequence: CASRTTGEHEQYF. The J gene is TRBJ2-5, the V gene TRBV19; 8 nucleotides match TRBD1. The J call may be wrong; the DNA end is better matched by TRBJ2-7. The CDR3 length is 13 residues. Germline V gives CDR1 LNHDA, CDR2 SQIVND (reference sequence).